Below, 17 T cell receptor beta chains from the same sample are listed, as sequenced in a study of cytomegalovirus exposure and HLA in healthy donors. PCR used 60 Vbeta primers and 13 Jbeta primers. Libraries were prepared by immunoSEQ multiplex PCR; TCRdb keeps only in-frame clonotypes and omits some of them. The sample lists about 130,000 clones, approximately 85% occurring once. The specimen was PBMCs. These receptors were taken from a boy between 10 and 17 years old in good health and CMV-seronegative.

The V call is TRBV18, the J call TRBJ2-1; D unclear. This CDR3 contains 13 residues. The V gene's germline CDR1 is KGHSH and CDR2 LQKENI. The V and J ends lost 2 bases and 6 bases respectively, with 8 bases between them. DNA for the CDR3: TGTGCCAGCTCACCATTCCGCGGCAATGAGCAGTTCTTC. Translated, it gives CASSPFRGNEQFF. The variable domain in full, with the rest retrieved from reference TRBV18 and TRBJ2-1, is NAGVMQNPRHLVRRRGQEARLRCSPMKGHSHVYWYRQLPEEGLKFMVYLQKENIIDESGMPKERFSAEFPKEGPSILRIQQVVRGDSAAYFCASSPFRGNEQFFGPGTRLTVL.

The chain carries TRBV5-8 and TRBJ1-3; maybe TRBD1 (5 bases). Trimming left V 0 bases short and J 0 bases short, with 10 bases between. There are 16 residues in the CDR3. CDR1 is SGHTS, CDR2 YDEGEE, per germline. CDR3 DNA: TGTGCCAGCAGCTTGGGGGCCAGGGCCTCTGGAAACACCATATATTTT. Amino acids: CASSLGARASGNTIYF.

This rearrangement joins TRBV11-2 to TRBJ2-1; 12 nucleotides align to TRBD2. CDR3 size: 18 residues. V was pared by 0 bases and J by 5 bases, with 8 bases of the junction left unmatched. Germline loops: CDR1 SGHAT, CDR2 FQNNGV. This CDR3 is CASSLDNQLAGGDNEQFF. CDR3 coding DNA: TGTGCCAGCAGCTTAGATAACCAACTAGCGGGGGGTGACAATGAGCAGTTCTTC. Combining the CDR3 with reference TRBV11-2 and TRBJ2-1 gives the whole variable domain EAGVAQSPRYKIIEKRQSVAFWCNPISGHATLYWYQQILGQGPKLLIQFQNNGVVDDSQLPKDRFSAERLKGVDSTLKIQPAKLEDSAVYLCASSLDNQLAGGDNEQFFGPGTRLTVL.

The CDR3 region is CASSEYDSNEQFF. CDR3 bases: TGTGCCAGCAGTGAGTACGACAGCAATGAGCAGTTCTTC. V is TRBV6-1 and J is TRBJ2-1; maybe TRBD1 (5 bases). The V and J ends lost 3 bases and 6 bases respectively, with 9 bases between them. Germline loops: CDR1 MNHNS, CDR2 SASEGT. The CDR3 totals 13 residues.

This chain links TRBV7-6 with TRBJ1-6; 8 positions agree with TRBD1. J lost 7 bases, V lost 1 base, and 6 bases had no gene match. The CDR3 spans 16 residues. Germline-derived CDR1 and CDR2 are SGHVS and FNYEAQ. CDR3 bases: TGTGCCAGCAGCTTAGACGGGGGGACAGGCAATTCACCCCTCCACTTT. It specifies CASSLDGGTGNSPLHF. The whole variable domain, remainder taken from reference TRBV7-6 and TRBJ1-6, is GAGVSQSPRYKVTKRGQDVALRCDPISGHVSLYWYRQALGQGPEFLTYFNYEAQQDKSGLPNDRFSAERPEGSISTLTIQRTEQRDSAMYRCASSLDGGTGNSPLHFGNGTRLTVT.

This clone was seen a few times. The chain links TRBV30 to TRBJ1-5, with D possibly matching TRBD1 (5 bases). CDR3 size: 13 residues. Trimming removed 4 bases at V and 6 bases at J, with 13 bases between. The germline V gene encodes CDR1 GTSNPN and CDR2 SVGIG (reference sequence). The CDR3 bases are TGTGCCTGGAACCAGGGTTTCCGTCAGCCCCAGCATTTT. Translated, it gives CAWNQGFRQPQHF.

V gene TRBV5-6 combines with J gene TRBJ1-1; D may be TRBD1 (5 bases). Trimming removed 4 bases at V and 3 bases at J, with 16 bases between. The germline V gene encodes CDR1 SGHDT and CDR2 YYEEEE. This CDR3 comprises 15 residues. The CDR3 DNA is TGTGCCAGCAGCACCAATCAGGGAAGGTACACTGAAGCTTTCTTT. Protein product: CASSTNQGRYTEAFF. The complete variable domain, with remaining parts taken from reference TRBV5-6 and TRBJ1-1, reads DAGVTQSPTHLIKTRGQQVTLRCSPKSGHDTVSWYQQALGQGPQFIFQYYEEEERQRGNFPDRFSGHQFPNYSSELNVNALLLGDSALYLCASSTNQGRYTEAFFGQGTRLTVV.

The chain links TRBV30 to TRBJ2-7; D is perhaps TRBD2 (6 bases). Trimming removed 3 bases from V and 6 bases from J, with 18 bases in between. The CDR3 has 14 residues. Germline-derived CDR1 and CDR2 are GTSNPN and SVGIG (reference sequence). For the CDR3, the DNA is TGTGCCTGGAGGAGGAGGGAAGATCCCTTCGAGCAGTACTTC. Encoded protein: CAWRRREDPFEQYF.

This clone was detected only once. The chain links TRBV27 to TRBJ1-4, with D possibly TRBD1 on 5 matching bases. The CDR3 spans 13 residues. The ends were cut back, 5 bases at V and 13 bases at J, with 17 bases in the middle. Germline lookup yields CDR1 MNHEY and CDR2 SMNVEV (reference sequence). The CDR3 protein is CASSPGGPRSLFF. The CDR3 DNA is TGTGCCAGCAGTCCCGGGGGTCCGAGGTCACTGTTTTTT.

The DNA of the CDR3 is TGTGCCAGCAGTCATAGCGGGAAGACCGGGGAGCTGTTTTTT. Encoded protein: CASSHSGKTGELFF. This chain connects TRBV4-2 to TRBJ2-2, with TRBD2 identical over 8 bases. In germline, CDR1 is LGHNA, CDR2 YNFKEQ. The CDR3 has 14 amino acids. V was clipped by 6 bases and J by 5 bases; unmatched bases: 5.

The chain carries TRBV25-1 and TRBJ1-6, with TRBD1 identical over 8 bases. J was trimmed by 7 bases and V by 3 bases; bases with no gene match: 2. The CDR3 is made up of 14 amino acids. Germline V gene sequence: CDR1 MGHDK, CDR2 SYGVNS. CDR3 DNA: TGTGCCAGCAGTGACAGGGGGCAGAATTCACCCCTCCACTTT. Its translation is CASSDRGQNSPLHF.

This CDR3 is CSVLAGGGPYEQYF. The CDR3 DNA reads TGCAGCGTCCTCGCCGGGGGAGGACCCTACGAGCAGTACTTC. The V and J genes are TRBV29-1 and TRBJ2-7; D is possibly TRBD2 (6 bases). The V gene lost 6 bases and the J gene lost 2 bases, with 17 bases spanning the gap. The germline V gene encodes CDR1 SQVTM and CDR2 ANQGSEA. The length of the CDR3 is 14 residues.

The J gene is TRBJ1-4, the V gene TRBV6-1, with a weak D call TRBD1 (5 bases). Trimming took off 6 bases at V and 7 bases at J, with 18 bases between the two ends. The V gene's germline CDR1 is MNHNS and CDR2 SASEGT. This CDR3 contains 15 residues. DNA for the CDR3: TGTGCCAGCAGGAGCCTCGGGGGGATAGGTGAAAAACTGTTTTTT. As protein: CASRSLGGIGEKLFF.

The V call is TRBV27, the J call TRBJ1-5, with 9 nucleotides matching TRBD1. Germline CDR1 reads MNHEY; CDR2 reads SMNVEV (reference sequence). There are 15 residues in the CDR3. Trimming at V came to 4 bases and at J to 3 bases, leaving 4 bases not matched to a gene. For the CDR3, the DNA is TGTGCCAGCAGTTCACGACAGGGGGACAATCAGCCCCAGCATTTT. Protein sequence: CASSSRQGDNQPQHF.

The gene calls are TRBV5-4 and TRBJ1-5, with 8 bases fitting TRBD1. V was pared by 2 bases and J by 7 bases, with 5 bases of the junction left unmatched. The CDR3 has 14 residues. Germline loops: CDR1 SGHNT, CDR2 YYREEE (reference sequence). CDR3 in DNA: TGTGCCAGCAGCTTCCAGGGGGCAGACCAGCCCCAGCATTTT. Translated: CASSFQGADQPQHF.

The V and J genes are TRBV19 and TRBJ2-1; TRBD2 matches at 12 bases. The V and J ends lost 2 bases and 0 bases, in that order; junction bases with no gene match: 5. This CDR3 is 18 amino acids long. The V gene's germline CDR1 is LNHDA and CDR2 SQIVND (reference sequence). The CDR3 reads CASSIFRTSGISYNEQFF. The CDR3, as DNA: TGTGCCAGTAGTATATTCAGGACTAGCGGGATCTCCTACAATGAGCAGTTCTTC.

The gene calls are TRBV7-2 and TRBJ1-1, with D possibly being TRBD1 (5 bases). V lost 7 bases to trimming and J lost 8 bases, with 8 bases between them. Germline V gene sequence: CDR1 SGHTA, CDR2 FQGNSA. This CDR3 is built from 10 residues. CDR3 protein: CASTPGEAFF. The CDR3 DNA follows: TGTGCCAGCACCCCAGGGGAAGCTTTCTTT.